This TCR beta chain stems from a study of blood T cell repertoires in COVID-19. About the study: COVID-19 samples from acute and convalescent phases originated in the United States, Italy and Spain.

Repertoires were generated with immunoSEQ multiplex PCR, while TCRdb's copy carries only in-frame clones and drops some. This table has 140,000 to 150,000 clones, just over 85% appearing once. The CDR3 numbers 14 amino acids, ends counted. Germline-derived CDR1 and CDR2 are MNHEY and SVGAGI. Points on this clone: The DNA is omitted, as the CDR3 cannot be located on it reliably, and the CDR3 follows TCRdb's listing.

Across fewer than 25 US areas, participants ranged in age from roughly 18 to 95 years. Input material: PBMCs or T cells enriched from blood (not recorded which). The chain is built from TRBV6-5 and TRBJ1-1; TRBD1 is the table's D call, not checked against the DNA. The receptor was isolated from a man aged 45 to 65 who had recovered from COVID-19. This CDR3 is CASILDRGGTEAFF.